These T cell receptor beta chains were read from a single sample in a study of identical twins. TCRdb passed the 5' RACE reads through MiXCR, listing each CDR3 protein once. The sample consists of roughly 540,000 distinct CDR3 sequences, about 20% of them appearing once. These data were also filed under a second study, of T cells expressing NK-cell markers.

Sequences were obtained from CD4+ T cells sorted from blood. The receptor set was obtained from a woman aged 18-29 years in good health. CDR3s include the opening cysteine and the closing phenylalanine or tryptophan. D genes are given only for firm matches. Clone sizes are given selectively: once, few, many, or a class where the clone is expanded.

>TRBV18|TRBJ1-1|.|.
TGTGCCAGCTCACCAAGCTTAGGACAGACCCTCACTGAAGCTTTCTTT
CASSPSLGQTLTEAFF
>TRBV5-1|TRBJ2-3|once|TRBD2
TGCGCCAGCAGCCCCATGACTAGCGGGGGCATCACAGATACGCAGTATTTT
CASSPMTSGGITDTQYF
>TRBV20-1|TRBJ2-1|medium-sized|TRBD1
TGCAGTGCATACGACAGGGAAGATGAGCAGTTCTTC
CSAYDREDEQFF
>TRBV12-3/TRBV12-4|TRBJ2-6|.|.
TGTGCCAGCAGCCGTCCAGGGATCTACTCTGGGGCCAACGTCCTGACTTTC
CASSRPGIYSGANVLTF
>TRBV10-3|TRBJ2-5|.|.
TGTGCCATCAGTGGACAGACTGATCCGCAGACCCAGTACTTC
CAISGQTDPQTQYF
>TRBV7-9|TRBJ2-3|few|TRBD2
TGTGCCAGCAGCTCTAGCGGGAGCCCAGATACGCAGTATTTT
CASSSSGSPDTQYF
>TRBV3-1|TRBJ2-7|.|.
TGTGCCAGCAGCCAAGATTGGCCCGACCCCTACGAGCAGTACTTC
CASSQDWPDPYEQYF
>TRBV12-3/TRBV12-4|TRBJ2-7|.|.
TGTGCCAGCAGTCGGGACGTAGTCTACGAGCAGTACTTC
CASSRDVVYEQYF
>TRBV12-5|TRBJ2-1|few|.
TGTGCTAGTGGTTTGTGGGACGGATTATACAATGAGCAGTTCTTC
CASGLWDGLYNEQFF
>TRBV12-3/TRBV12-4|TRBJ2-7|many|TRBD2
TGTGCCAGCAGTTTAGCCGGGGGGACCTCCTACGAGCAGTACTTC
CASSLAGGTSYEQYF
>TRBV6-2/TRBV6-3|TRBJ2-1|.|TRBD2
TGTGCCAGCAGAACGGGACTAGGGGGGTGGGATGAGCAGTTCTTC
CASRTGLGGWDEQFF
>TRBV12-3/TRBV12-4|TRBJ2-7|many|.
TGTGCCAGCAGTTTTTCGGGACGGCTGACCTACGAGCAGTACTTC
CASSFSGRLTYEQYF
>TRBV20-1|TRBJ2-3|.|.
TGCAGTGCTATTTGGCTAGCGACGCTCACAGATACGCAGTATTTT
CSAIWLATLTDTQYF
>TRBV20-1|TRBJ2-5|.|TRBD2
TGCAGTGCTAGAGTATTCAGGACTAGCGAACAAGAGACCCAGTACTTC
CSARVFRTSEQETQYF
>TRBV28|TRBJ2-1|.|.
TGTGCCAGCAGTAGTTCCCGAATTACCCATGAGCAGTTCTTC
CASSSSRITHEQFF
>TRBV20-1|TRBJ2-1|.|.
TGCAGTGCTAGGGGCAGGGGAGGAAGGGAGCAGTTCTTC
CSARGRGGREQFF
>TRBV6-1|TRBJ2-4|.|.
TGTGCCAGCAGACGTCAGGGGGGGGACACCGAATTAGCCAAAAACATTCAGTACTTC
CASRRQGGDTELAKNIQYF
>TRBV4-3|TRBJ2-1|.|TRBD2
TGCGCCAGCAGCCAAGTCGGACTAGCGGTCTCCTACAATGAGCAGTTCTTC
CASSQVGLAVSYNEQFF
>TRBV27|TRBJ1-6|.|.
TGTGCCAGCAGTCAGGGTAATAATTCACCCCTCCACTTT
CASSQGNNSPLHF
>TRBV12-5|TRBJ2-7|.|TRBD1
TGTGCTAGTGGTTTGGGCCAGGGGGCTACCTACGAGCAGTACTTC
CASGLGQGATYEQYF
>TRBV5-1|TRBJ2-5|.|.
TGCGCCAGCAGCTTCTGGGGTGCGGAGACCCAGTACTTC
CASSFWGAETQYF
>TRBV29-1|TRBJ2-2|.|.
TGCAGCGCAGATGGCCCTCCCACCGGGGAGCTGTTTTTT
CSADGPPTGELFF
>TRBV3-1|TRBJ2-1|.|TRBD1
TGTGCCAGCAGCCACAGTTACAGGGGGAATGAGCAGTTCTTC
CASSHSYRGNEQFF
>TRBV6-5|TRBJ2-1|.|TRBD2
TGTGCCAGCAGTTTTCCTAGCGGGAGGGCCATCGATGAGCAGTTCTTC
CASSFPSGRAIDEQFF
>TRBV12-3/TRBV12-4|TRBJ1-6|few|TRBD1
TGTGCCAGCAGTATCAGACAGGGGATTAATTCACCCCTCCACTTT
CASSIRQGINSPLHF